This T cell receptor (beta chain) emerged from a study of post-analysis software for immune sequencing data. For the study at large: Courses of disease covered relapsing-remitting, secondary progressive and progressive-relapsing multiple sclerosis.

General study findings and limits: By F measure, strong co-clustering occurred among samples prepared in the same batch. Those with multiple sclerosis, the patient group, showed significantly lower normalized Chao1 diversity than controls. Comparison of patients with controls showed 5 or 6 TRBV segments more frequent in patients, TRBV5-6, TRBV5-1 and TRBV20-1 among them.

Unique molecular identifiers featured in each of the TCR beta cDNA libraries. One entry per CDR3 protein, called by TCRdb with MiXCR from the PCR reads. The sample lists hundreds of thousands of distinct CDR3 sequences, roughly 45% seen once, with about an eighth in the top ten. As concerns this clonotype: The antigen remains undetermined.

Deletions cut 3 bases from V and 6 bases from J, with 12 bases between. CDR1 and CDR2 (germline): MNHEY, SMNVEV (reference sequence). The CDR3 sequence is 13 residues long. This sequence originates from a girl aged 10 to 17 with multiple sclerosis. The chain uses TRBV27 and TRBJ2-7; tentative D call: TRBD1 (5 bases). Sequencing was carried out using blood. The CDR3 coding sequence is TGTGCCAGCAGTTTCAGGGTATTGGCCGAGCAGTACTTC. Its translation is CASSFRVLAEQYF.